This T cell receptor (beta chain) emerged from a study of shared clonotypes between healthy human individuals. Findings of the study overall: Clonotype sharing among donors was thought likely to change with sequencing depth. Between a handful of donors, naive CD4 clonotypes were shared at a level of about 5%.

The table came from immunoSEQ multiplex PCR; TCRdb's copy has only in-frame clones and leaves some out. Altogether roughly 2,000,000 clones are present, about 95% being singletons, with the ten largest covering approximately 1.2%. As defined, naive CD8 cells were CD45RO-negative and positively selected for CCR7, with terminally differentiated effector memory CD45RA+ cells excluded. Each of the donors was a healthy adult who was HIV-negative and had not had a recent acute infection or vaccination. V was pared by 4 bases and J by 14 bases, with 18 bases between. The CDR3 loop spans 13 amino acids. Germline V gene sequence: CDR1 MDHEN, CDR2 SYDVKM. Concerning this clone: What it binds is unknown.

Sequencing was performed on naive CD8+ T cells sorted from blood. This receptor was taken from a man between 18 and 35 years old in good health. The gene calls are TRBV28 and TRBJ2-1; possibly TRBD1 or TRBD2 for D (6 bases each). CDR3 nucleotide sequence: TGTGCCAGCAGTTCATCCCCTGGGGGGCGCGAGTTCTTC. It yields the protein CASSSSPGGREFF.